The rows below give T cell receptor beta chains drawn from one sample of a study of shared clonotypes between healthy human individuals. Using immunoSEQ multiplex PCR, the repertoire was profiled, and TCRdb retains in-frame clones only, with some absent. The sample has 2 million to 2.5 million clones, about 95% seen once; the top ten hold 0.9% to 1.3%. Material for sequencing was naive CD8+ T cells sorted from blood. The origin of the receptors is a man aged 18 to 30 in good health. Each CDR3 is given with its conserved first and last residue. The order of the fields is D gene, CDR3 length, V gene, clone size, J gene, CDR3 protein, CDR3 DNA. A D gene is named only where the DNA matches it firmly. Size is stated for part of the rows, as once, few or many counts, or as a class when the clone is expanded.

>NA|15|TRBV27|NA|TRBJ1-3
CASSSRGSSGNTIYF
TGTGCCAGCAGTTCTCGGGGAAGCTCTGGAAACACCATATATTTT
>NA|17|TRBV18|NA|TRBJ2-7
CASSPPAAGTVSYEQYF
TGTGCCAGCTCACCACCCGCAGCCGGGACGGTCTCCTACGAGCAGTACTTC
>TRBD1|17|TRBV13|NA|TRBJ2-6
CASSPSRDSSGANVLTF
TGTGCCAGCAGCCCGTCCAGGGACAGCTCTGGGGCCAACGTCCTGACTTTC
>NA|15|TRBV28|once|TRBJ1-6
CASSLLREDNSPLHF
TGTGCCAGCAGTTTACTACGGGAGGATAATTCACCCCTCCACTTT
>TRBD2|18|TRBV30|NA|TRBJ2-1
CAWSGPSGTSGGPGEQFF
TGTGCCTGGAGTGGCCCTTCGGGGACTAGCGGGGGGCCGGGAGAGCAGTTCTTC
>NA|14|TRBV6-5|NA|TRBJ2-3
CASSYGIRTDTQYF
TGTGCCAGCAGTTACGGGATACGCACAGATACGCAGTATTTT
>NA|12|TRBV7-9|NA|TRBJ2-1
CASSLPVNEQFF
TGTGCCAGCAGCTTACCAGTCAATGAGCAGTTCTTC
>TRBD2|15|TRBV30|NA|TRBJ2-1
CAWFGSSGIYNEQFF
TGTGCCTGGTTTGGATCTAGCGGGATTTACAATGAGCAGTTCTTC
>NA|12|TRBV14|NA|TRBJ1-2
CASSPGHYGYTF
TGTGCCAGCAGCCCCGGGCACTATGGCTACACCTTC
>NA|17|TRBV28|NA|TRBJ2-1
CASSFLPRASGYNEQFF
TGTGCCAGCAGTTTTCTCCCCCGGGCCTCGGGCTACAATGAGCAGTTCTTC
>NA|13|TRBV10-1|NA|TRBJ2-2
CASRREDTGELFF
TGCGCCAGCAGGCGGGAAGACACCGGGGAGCTGTTTTTT
>NA|15|TRBV6-1|once|TRBJ2-1
CASSRGGHLPNEQFF
TGTGCCAGCAGTAGGGGGGGGCATCTGCCCAATGAGCAGTTCTTC
>NA|13|TRBV15|NA|TRBJ2-7
CATSQETFDEQYF
TGTGCCACCAGTCAGGAGACCTTCGACGAGCAGTACTTC
>TRBD1|15|TRBV18|NA|TRBJ1-1
CASSPATGWNTEAFF
TGTGCCAGCTCACCAGCGACAGGGTGGAACACTGAAGCTTTCTTT
>TRBD2|15|TRBV7-2|NA|TRBJ2-3
CASSFSSGVFDTQYF
TGTGCCAGCAGCTTTTCTAGCGGGGTCTTCGATACGCAGTATTTT
>TRBD2|15|TRBV11-1|NA|TRBJ2-3
CASSLSGGAGDTQYF
TGTGCCAGCAGCTTAAGCGGGGGGGCCGGAGATACGCAGTATTTT
>TRBD1|15|TRBV6-5|once|TRBJ1-1
CASSGTGTGETEAFF
TGTGCCAGCAGTGGAACCGGGACAGGGGAGACTGAAGCTTTCTTT
>NA|11|TRBV20-1|NA|TRBJ2-1
CSARLAGYEFF
TGCAGTGCTAGACTGGCGGGATATGAGTTCTTC
>NA|15|TRBV11-1|NA|TRBJ2-7
CASSGGVGRPYEQYF
TGTGCCAGCAGCGGAGGGGTAGGCCGGCCCTACGAGCAGTACTTC
>TRBD1|15|TRBV27|NA|TRBJ2-7
CASSLSGTGVRGQYF
TGTGCCAGCAGTTTATCCGGGACAGGGGTAAGGGGGCAGTACTTC
>NA|14|TRBV11-2|NA|TRBJ2-7
CASSLVVGVEEQYF
TGTGCCAGCAGCTTAGTTGTGGGGGTGGAAGAGCAGTACTTC
>TRBD1|13|TRBV30|NA|TRBJ1-1
CAWQIAGGTEAFF
TGTGCCTGGCAGATTGCAGGGGGCACTGAAGCTTTCTTT
>TRBD2|14|TRBV6-5|once|TRBJ2-1
CASSLQASGNEQFF
TGTGCCAGCAGCCTCCAGGCTAGCGGGAATGAGCAGTTCTTC
>NA|15|TRBV27|NA|TRBJ1-1
CASSPWQATNTEAFF
TGTGCCAGCAGCCCCTGGCAGGCGACGAACACTGAAGCTTTCTTT
>TRBD1|16|TRBV5-4|NA|TRBJ2-5
CASSLGGQGNKETQYF
TGTGCCAGCAGCTTGGGGGGACAGGGGAACAAGGAGACCCAGTACTTC
>NA|16|TRBV30|NA|TRBJ2-5
CAWSVTPRGRLETQYF
TGTGCCTGGAGTGTAACTCCCAGGGGAAGATTGGAGACCCAGTACTTC
>TRBD1|15|TRBV2|NA|TRBJ1-2
CASSPYDRDGYGYTF
TGTGCCAGCAGCCCCTACGACAGGGATGGCTATGGCTACACCTTC
>NA|13|TRBV10-3|NA|TRBJ2-1
CAISESGANEQFF
TGTGCCATCAGTGAGTCGGGGGCCAATGAGCAGTTCTTC
>NA|16|TRBV5-6|NA|TRBJ2-7
CASSLAAGTQSYEQYF
TGTGCCAGCAGCTTGGCGGCCGGGACACAATCCTACGAGCAGTACTTC
>NA|15|TRBV6-5|NA|TRBJ2-3
CASSYGSWPTDTQYF
TGTGCCAGCAGTTACGGGAGCTGGCCCACAGATACGCAGTATTTT
>NA|16|TRBV27|NA|TRBJ2-5
CASSFYAGTVQETQYF
TGTGCCAGCAGTTTTTACGCCGGTACAGTCCAAGAGACCCAGTACTTC
>TRBD1|14|TRBV7-9|NA|TRBJ2-5
CASSLPGGGETQYF
TGTGCCAGCAGCCTACCAGGGGGCGGGGAGACCCAGTACTTC
>TRBD2|15|TRBV5-4|once|TRBJ2-5
CASSLPSGGEETQYF
TGTGCCAGCAGCTTACCCAGCGGGGGAGAAGAGACCCAGTACTTC
>NA|11|TRBV11-1|NA|TRBJ1-1
CASQRTDEAFF
TGTGCCAGCCAACGGACAGACGAAGCTTTCTTT
>NA|15|TRBV2|NA|TRBJ2-3
CASSPEAGASDTQYF
TGTGCCAGCAGTCCCGAGGCGGGGGCATCAGATACGCAGTATTTT
>TRBD2|17|TRBV2|NA|TRBJ2-5
CASSVSPTSGAQETQYF
TGTGCCAGCAGTGTAAGCCCGACTAGCGGGGCCCAAGAGACCCAGTACTTC
>TRBD1|15|TRBV15|NA|TRBJ1-5
CATSQDRGQNQPQHF
TGTGCCACCAGCCAGGACAGGGGCCAGAATCAGCCCCAGCATTTT
>TRBD2|15|TRBV27|NA|TRBJ2-3
CASSPGLADRHTQYF
TGTGCCAGCAGTCCTGGACTAGCGGACAGGCATACGCAGTATTTT
>NA|13|TRBV4-2|NA|TRBJ2-7
CASSQERNDEQYF
TGTGCCAGCAGCCAAGAAAGGAACGACGAGCAGTACTTC
>TRBD1|14|TRBV2|few|TRBJ2-2
CASTDRGRSGELFF
TGTGCCAGCACAGACAGGGGCAGATCCGGGGAGCTGTTTTTT
>NA|12|TRBV5-4|NA|TRBJ2-4
CASSLHGEVQYF
TGTGCCAGCAGCCTCCACGGGGAAGTTCAGTACTTC
>TRBD2|21|TRBV4-3|once|TRBJ2-7
CASSQLSGPSRTSGSSYEQYF
TGCGCCAGCAGCCAACTCTCGGGACCGTCCCGGACTAGCGGAAGCTCCTACGAGCAGTACTTC
>NA|15|TRBV6-5|NA|TRBJ2-1
CASSYYGSGVDEQFF
TGTGCCAGCAGTTACTACGGGAGCGGAGTGGATGAGCAGTTCTTC